A single sample is the source of the 27 T cell receptor beta chains below, sequenced in a study of a mutant IDH1 vaccine in newly diagnosed glioma. No antigen has been identified for these receptors. The time point here: week 11, during vaccination. Each dose delivered 300 ug of mutant IDH1 20-mer peptide subcutaneously with imiquimod. Some clones are missing from TCRdb's copy, which holds only in-frame ones; the method was immunoSEQ multiplex PCR. The repertoire includes over 55,000 clones, approximately 80% of them detected once, and 3% to 4% sits in the top ten. The sample here was PBMCs, taken from a glioma patient whose treatment included an IDH1 peptide vaccine. The receptors originated from a young man with glioma.

This chain joins TRBV28 and TRBJ2-1; D not certain. The germline V and J ends were trimmed by 3 bases and 4 bases, with 4 bases remaining between them. CDR3 length: 12 amino acids. Looked up from germline, CDR1 is MDHEN and CDR2 is SYDVKM. The CDR3 protein is CASSFIYNEQFF. The CDR3 DNA reads TGTGCCAGCAGTTTCATTTACAATGAGCAGTTCTTC.

The chain is built from TRBV7-9 and TRBJ2-7, with D perhaps assigned TRBD1 or TRBD2 (6 bases each). Germline CDR1 reads SEHNR; CDR2 reads FQNEAQ (reference sequence). The CDR3 is made up of 11 amino acids. V lost 5 bases, J lost 7 bases, and 9 bases lay in between. CDR3 sequence reads: CASSPGAEQYF. For the CDR3, the DNA is TGTGCCAGCAGCCCGGGGGCAGAGCAGTACTTC.

A single count supports this clone. This chain connects TRBV29-1 to TRBJ2-5, with D uncertain. The last part of the DNA fits TRBJ2-7 better; the J call may be wrong. Germline V gene sequence: CDR1 SQVTM, CDR2 ANQGSEA. The CDR3 covers 15 residues. CDR3 loop: CSVFFHHRQRYEQYF. The CDR3 DNA reads TGCAGCGTTTTTTTTCACCATAGACAACGTTACGAGCAGTACTTC.

The genes are TRBV5-1 and TRBJ1-2; unclear D gene. The V end lost 2 bases, the J end lost 8 bases, and 16 bases lay between the germline ends. Germline CDR1 reads SGHRS; CDR2 reads YFSETQ. This CDR3 has 14 amino acids. As DNA, the CDR3 is TGCGCCAGCAGCTTTTCGGGTGGCAAATCGGGCTACACCTTC. This gives the protein CASSFSGGKSGYTF.

The rearrangement joins TRBV29-1 to TRBJ2-1; no firm D call. V lost 1 base and J 10 bases, leaving 11 bases between the germline ends. The CDR3 contains 12 residues. The germline gives CDR1 SQVTM, CDR2 ANQGSEA. The CDR3, as DNA: TGCAGCGTTGAAGTGGGCAGGCCCGAGCAGTTCTTC. It codes for CSVEVGRPEQFF.

The V gene is TRBV7-3, the J gene TRBJ2-3; D unclear. The CDR3 sequence is 14 residues long. Germline values: CDR1 SGHTA, CDR2 FQGTGA. V lost 2 bases and J 0 bases, leaving 6 bases between the germline ends. Written as DNA, the CDR3 is TGTGCCAGCAGCTTAGGGCATAGCACAGATACGCAGTATTTT. The encoded protein is CASSLGHSTDTQYF. The whole variable domain, filled in from reference TRBV7-3 and TRBJ2-3, reads GAGVSQTPSNKVTEKGKYVELRCDPISGHTALYWYRQSLGQGPEFLIYFQGTGAADDSGLPNDRFFAVRPEGSVSTLKIQRTERGDSAVYLCASSLGHSTDTQYFGPGTRLTVL.

The chain joins TRBV7-3 to TRBJ2-2; D not resolved. Per germline, CDR1 SGHTA and CDR2 FQGTGA. Trimming stripped 5 bases from V and 0 bases from J, with 4 bases between. The CDR3 is 13 amino acids. Here the CDR3 DNA reads TGTGCCAGCAGCACCTCGAACACCGGGGAGCTGTTTTTT. Translation: CASSTSNTGELFF.

This clone was seen once. This chain joins TRBV13 and TRBJ2-1, with 12 bases identical to TRBD2. CDR3 length: 15 amino acids. CDR1 PRHDT and CDR2 FYEKMQ come from the germline V gene (reference sequence). Unmatched junction bases numbered 5, after V lost 4 bases and J lost 7 bases. CDR3 DNA sequence: TGTGCCAGCAGCTCTTCGACTAGCGGGAGAAATGAGCAGTTCTTC. Translation: CASSSSTSGRNEQFF. Drawing the rest from reference TRBV13 and TRBJ2-1, the complete variable domain is AAGVIQSPRHLIKEKRETATLKCYPIPRHDTVYWYQQGPGQDPQFLISFYEKMQSDKGSIPDRFSAQQFSDYHSELNMSSLELGDSALYFCASSSSTSGRNEQFFGPGTRLTVL.

This chain uses TRBV4-2 with TRBJ1-2, with D possibly TRBD1 on 6 matching bases. Trimming cost V 0 bases and J 3 bases, with 17 bases left between them. Per the germline V gene, CDR1 is LGHNA and CDR2 is YNFKEQ. This CDR3 region has 17 residues. CDR3 sequence: CASSQELFGKGDYGYTF. Here the CDR3 DNA reads TGTGCCAGCAGCCAAGAATTGTTCGGGAAGGGGGACTATGGCTACACCTTC.

The chain carries TRBV5-8 and TRBJ1-2; a possible D gene is TRBD1 (5 bases). V was clipped by 0 bases and J by 2 bases, with 8 bases between them. The CDR3 is 14 amino acids. CDR1 and CDR2 (germline): SGHTS, YDEGEE. The CDR3 nucleotides are TGTGCCAGCAGCTTGGCAGGGAGGAACTATGGCTACACCTTC. Amino acid sequence: CASSLAGRNYGYTF.

The V call is TRBV29-1, the J call TRBJ2-3; D remains unclear. This CDR3 is 11 amino acids long. Trimming shortened V by 6 bases and J by 4 bases, and 8 bases separated the two germline ends. Germline V lookup: CDR1 SQVTM, CDR2 ANQGSEA. The CDR3 region has the DNA TGCAGCGTCCTCTTCCCAGATACGCAGTATTTT. Protein product: CSVLFPDTQYF.

This chain joins TRBV5-5 and TRBJ2-7, with D maybe TRBD1 (6 bases). Germline V CDR1 and CDR2: SGHKS, YYEKEE (reference sequence). Trimming left V 1 base short and J 6 bases short, with 14 bases between. The CDR3 contains 14 residues. The CDR3 is CASSLISQGGEQYF. The CDR3 nucleotides read TGTGCCAGCAGCTTGATCAGCCAAGGGGGCGAGCAGTACTTC. Full variable domain (outside the CDR3, taken from reference TRBV5-5 and TRBJ2-7): DAGVTQSPTHLIKTRGQQVTLRCSPISGHKSVSWYQQVLGQGPQFIFQYYEKEERGRGNFPDRFSARQFPNYSSELNVNALLLGDSALYLCASSLISQGGEQYFGPGTRLTVT.

This clone occurred a few times. V and J are TRBV5-1 and TRBJ2-2; 8 nucleotides agree with TRBD1. With 5 bases clipped from V and 3 bases from J, the junction kept 9 bases outside the gene matches. CDR1 is SGHRS and CDR2 is YFSETQ in the germline V gene. CDR3 length: 16 residues. The CDR3 DNA reads as TGCGCCAGCAGACCGGACAGGGCGAGGGACACCGGGGAGCTGTTTTTT. This translates into CASRPDRARDTGELFF. The full variable domain, in which reference TRBV5-1 and TRBJ2-2 provide the parts outside the CDR3, is KAGVTQTPRYLIKTRGQQVTLSCSPISGHRSVSWYQQTPGQGLQFLFEYFSETQRNKGNFPGRFSGRQFSNSRSEMNVSTLELGDSALYLCASRPDRARDTGELFFGEGSRLTVL.

The chain carries TRBV7-2 and TRBJ1-2; 10 bases are shared with TRBD1. Looked up from germline, CDR1 is SGHTA and CDR2 is FQGNSA. The CDR3 loop spans 15 amino acids. J was trimmed by 5 bases and V by 6 bases; bases with no gene match: 9. CDR3 amino acids: CASRPNPGQGYGYTF. The CDR3 DNA is TGTGCCAGCAGGCCAAATCCGGGACAGGGGTATGGCTACACCTTC. The full variable domain, completed using reference TRBV7-2 and TRBJ1-2, is GAGVSQSPSNKVTEKGKDVELRCDPISGHTALYWYRQSLGQGLEFLIYFQGNSAPDKSGLPSDRFSAERTGGSVSTLTIQRTQQEDSAVYLCASRPNPGQGYGYTFGSGTRLTVV.

The V gene is TRBV7-9, the J gene TRBJ2-5; perhaps TRBD2 as D (5 bases). This CDR3 spans 15 amino acids. Per the germline V gene, CDR1 is SEHNR and CDR2 is FQNEAQ (reference sequence). V was cut by 4 bases and J by 9 bases, with 21 bases left in between. The CDR3 nucleotides read TGTGCCAGCAGCTCCGTAACCGGGAAATCGGTCGCCCAGTACTTC. This translates into CASSSVTGKSVAQYF.

DNA for the CDR3: TGTGCCTGGAACCTCGGACTAGCGGGTTACGAGCAGTACTTC. It codes for CAWNLGLAGYEQYF. This rearrangement joins TRBV30 to TRBJ2-7; TRBD2 matches 11 bases. The V and J ends lost 4 bases and 4 bases, in that order; junction bases with no gene match: 6. The CDR3 runs to 14 residues. From germline, CDR1 is GTSNPN and CDR2 SVGIG (reference sequence). The full variable domain, with the rest looked up from reference TRBV30 and TRBJ2-7, is SQTIHQWPATLVQPVGSPLSLECTVEGTSNPNLYWYRQAAGRGLQLLFYSVGIGQISSEVPQNLSASRPQDRQFILSSKKLLLSDSGFYLCAWNLGLAGYEQYFGPGTRLTVT.

In its sample, this clone was seen a few times. This chain uses TRBV2 with TRBJ2-2; 9 bases line up with TRBD2. This CDR3 region has 15 residues. The V and J ends lost 2 bases and 3 bases, in that order; junction bases with no gene match: 1. Germline assignment: CDR1 SNHLY and CDR2 FYNNEI. In DNA, the CDR3 is TGTGCCAGCAGTGAAAGGACTAGCGACACCGGGGAGCTGTTTTTT. Its translation is CASSERTSDTGELFF. Full variable domain (rest looked up from reference TRBV2 and TRBJ2-2): EPEVTQTPSHQVTQMGQEVILRCVPISNHLYFYWYRQILGQKVEFLVSFYNNEISEKSEIFDDQFSVERPDGSNFTLKIRSTKLEDSAMYFCASSERTSDTGELFFGEGSRLTVL.

This chain uses TRBV30 with TRBJ2-7, with 11 bases fitting TRBD2. Trimming cost V 3 bases and J 7 bases; bases outside gene matches: 14. The CDR3 runs to 16 residues. Germline values: CDR1 GTSNPN, CDR2 SVGIG (reference sequence). CDR3 nucleotides: TGTGCCTGGAGGGGGGGACTAGCGGCAGATCTGTCAGAGCAGTACTTC. This gives the protein CAWRGGLAADLSEQYF.

In regard to this clone: No conserved phenylalanine or tryptophan ends this CDR3, so it is likely a read error. The DNA is omitted, as the CDR3 cannot be located on it reliably, and the CDR3 follows TCRdb's listing. The V and J genes are TRBV2 and TRBJ2-7; TRBD2 is the table's D call, not checked against the DNA. CDR1 and CDR2 from the germline V gene are SNHLY and FYNNEI. Ends included, the CDR3 has 13 residues. This CDR3 is CASSELLADNRGL.

This clone was counted a single time. The V and J genes are TRBV10-1 and TRBJ2-1; the match to TRBD2 covers 8 bases. This CDR3 comprises 15 residues. The junction had 10 bases not matched to a gene; V was cut back by 6 bases and J by 6 bases. The V gene's germline CDR1 is WNHNN and CDR2 SYGVQD (reference sequence). CDR3 protein: CASSRQSGGGNEQFF. CDR3 coding DNA: TGCGCCAGCAGCCGACAAAGCGGGGGCGGCAATGAGCAGTTCTTC.

The V call is TRBV13, the J call TRBJ1-1; D is unresolved. Germline values: CDR1 PRHDT, CDR2 FYEKMQ (reference sequence). Deletions cut 6 bases from V and 3 bases from J, with 8 bases between. The length of the CDR3 is 12 residues. The DNA of the CDR3 is TGTGCCAGCAGTCTGGAGGACACTGAAGCTTTCTTT. It codes for CASSLEDTEAFF. Based on the CDR3 plus reference TRBV13 and TRBJ1-1, the full variable domain is AAGVIQSPRHLIKEKRETATLKCYPIPRHDTVYWYQQGPGQDPQFLISFYEKMQSDKGSIPDRFSAQQFSDYHSELNMSSLELGDSALYFCASSLEDTEAFFGQGTRLTVV.

This clone was counted between two and nine times. The rearrangement uses TRBV7-2 and TRBJ1-4; perhaps TRBD1 as D (5 bases). V lost 5 bases and J 3 bases, leaving 10 bases between the germline ends. Germline values: CDR1 SGHTA, CDR2 FQGNSA. The CDR3 is 14 residues long. CDR3 sequence: CASSRAGANEKLFF. The CDR3 region has the DNA TGTGCCAGCAGCCGGGCGGGGGCTAATGAAAAACTGTTTTTT.

The chain is built from TRBV7-2 and TRBJ2-1; D is perhaps TRBD2 (6 bases). Germline CDR1 is SGHTA and CDR2 is FQGNSA. The CDR3 sequence is 15 residues long. The V gene lost 5 bases and the J gene lost 8 bases, with 19 bases spanning the gap. The CDR3 DNA reads TGTGCCAGCAGCCCCGAGCGACTAGTTTTCCATGAGCAGTTCTTC. This encodes CASSPERLVFHEQFF.

The chain employs TRBV4-1 and TRBJ2-3; D is uncertain. Per germline, CDR1 MGHRA and CDR2 YSYEKL. The ends were cut back, 4 bases at V and 9 bases at J, with 17 bases in the middle. The length of the CDR3 is 14 residues. CDR3 coding DNA: TGCGCCAGCAGCCCCCGGCTGGTAGCACAAACGCAGTATTTT. It codes for CASSPRLVAQTQYF.

The chain carries TRBV6-5 and TRBJ2-1; 7 bases match TRBD2. Germline CDR1 and CDR2: MNHEY and SVGAGI. The V gene end was trimmed by 8 bases and the J gene end by 7 bases; junction bases not matched to a gene: 11. The CDR3 consists of 14 residues. The CDR3 nucleotides read TGTGCCAGCCGGGAGGCCTCTCGGGAGAATGAGCAGTTCTTC. Translated: CASREASRENEQFF.

This clone was found once. The genes are TRBV19 and TRBJ1-3; a weak D match, TRBD1 (5 bases). The V end was cut by 5 bases, the J end by 9 bases, with 17 bases between. The CDR3 contains 14 residues. Germline values: CDR1 LNHDA, CDR2 SQIVND (reference sequence). The CDR3 DNA reads TGTGCCAGTAGTCCCCCGGGTTCAGGGCTCACCATATATTTT. Translation: CASSPPGSGLTIYF. Full variable domain (rest looked up from reference TRBV19 and TRBJ1-3): DGGITQSPKYLFRKEGQNVTLSCEQNLNHDAMYWYRQDPGQGLRLIYYSQIVNDFQKGDIAEGYSVSREKKESFPLTVTSAQKNPTAFYLCASSPPGSGLTIYFGEGSWLTVV.

The genes are TRBV23-1 and TRBJ1-1; a weak D match, TRBD1 (5 bases). TRBV23-1 carries the ORF label, with uncertain function. The CDR3 totals 15 residues. Trimming removed 5 bases at V and 0 bases at J, with 13 bases between. The CDR3 DNA reads TGCGCCAGCAGTTTGGGGGGTAGGTTGAACACTGAAGCTTTCTTT. Translation: CASSLGGRLNTEAFF.